Listed below are T cell receptor beta chains from one sample, sequenced in a study of tumor-infiltrating lymphocytes in primary liver carcinoma. One entry per CDR3 protein results from TCRdb running MiXCR on the multiplex PCR reads. The table lists around 120,000 distinct CDR3 sequences, 55% to 65% of them singletons. Sequenced sample: liver tumor tissue from sampling region 1. The receptors were gathered from a woman aged 60-70 years with primary liver carcinoma and hepatitis B virus infection. Both conserved end residues are part of each CDR3. The D gene is left open where the match is weak. A row's size may be missing; if present it is once, few, many or a size class.

V gene: TRBV11-2
clone size: .
J gene: TRBJ1-4
D gene: .
CDR3 protein: CASSPGKWNEKLFF
CDR3 DNA: TGTGCCAGCAGCCCAGGGAAATGGAATGAAAAACTGTTTTTT

V gene: TRBV30
clone size: .
J gene: TRBJ1-2
D gene: .
CDR3 protein: CAWSPKTQFFCGYTF
CDR3 DNA: TGTGCCTGGAGCCCAAAGACCCAATTTTTCTGTGGCTACACCTTC

V gene: TRBV5-1
clone size: .
J gene: TRBJ1-2
D gene: TRBD1
CDR3 protein: CASRSTGDYGYIF
CDR3 DNA: TGCGCCAGTAGGTCAACAGGGGACTATGGCTACATCTTC

V gene: TRBV7-9
clone size: once
J gene: TRBJ1-2
D gene: .
CDR3 protein: CASTSYGPEAANYGYTF
CDR3 DNA: TGTGCCAGCACCTCATATGGCCCCGAGGCGGCCAACTATGGCTACACCTTC

V gene: TRBV10-3
clone size: .
J gene: TRBJ2-1
D gene: TRBD2
CDR3 protein: CAIREEAGGHDERFF
CDR3 DNA: TGTGCCATCCGGGAGGAGGCGGGAGGACACGATGAGCGGTTCTTC

V gene: TRBV10-3
clone size: .
J gene: TRBJ2-3
D gene: TRBD1
CDR3 protein: CAISPGQDTTDTQYF
CDR3 DNA: TGTGCCATCAGTCCGGGACAGGACACCACAGATACGCAGTATTTT

V gene: TRBV6-1
clone size: .
J gene: TRBJ2-1
D gene: TRBD2
CDR3 protein: CASSARGLAGNKYNEQFF
CDR3 DNA: TGTGCCAGCAGTGCCCGAGGACTAGCGGGAAATAAATACAATGAGCAGTTCTTC

V gene: TRBV28
clone size: few
J gene: TRBJ2-1
D gene: .
CDR3 protein: CASSFGVGTSYNEQFF
CDR3 DNA: TGTGCCAGCAGTTTCGGGGTGGGAACCTCCTACAATGAGCAGTTCTTC

V gene: TRBV6-6
clone size: .
J gene: TRBJ1-3
D gene: .
CDR3 protein: CASGYSGDTIYF
CDR3 DNA: TGTGCCAGCGGTTACTCTGGAGACACCATATATTTT

V gene: TRBV6-5
clone size: many
J gene: TRBJ2-3
D gene: TRBD2
CDR3 protein: CASRLSGRITDTQYF
CDR3 DNA: TGTGCCAGCAGGTTGAGCGGGAGGATTACAGATACGCAGTATTTT

V gene: TRBV11-2
clone size: .
J gene: TRBJ2-1
D gene: TRBD2
CDR3 protein: CASSIIAGSNYNEYFF
CDR3 DNA: TGTGCCAGCAGCATAATAGCGGGATCCAACTACAATGAGTATTTCTTC